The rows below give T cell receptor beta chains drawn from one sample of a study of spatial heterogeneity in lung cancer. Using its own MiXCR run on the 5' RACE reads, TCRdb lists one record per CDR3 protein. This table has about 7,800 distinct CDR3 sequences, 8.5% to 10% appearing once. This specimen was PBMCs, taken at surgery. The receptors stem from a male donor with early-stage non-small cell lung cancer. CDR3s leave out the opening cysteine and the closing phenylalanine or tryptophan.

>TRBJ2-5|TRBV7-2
ASSEDRVETQY
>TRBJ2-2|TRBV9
ASSPGLAGGSTGELF
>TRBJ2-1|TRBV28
ASSLTGFEQF
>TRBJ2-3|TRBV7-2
ASSLVNGDTQY
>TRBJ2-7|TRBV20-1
SARVGSSYEQY
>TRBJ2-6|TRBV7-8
ASSPPSTGANVLT
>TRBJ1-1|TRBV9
ANTTGVNTEAF
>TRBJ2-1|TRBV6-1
ASSESHLHYNEQF
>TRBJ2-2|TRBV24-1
ATSDPSGPHTGELF
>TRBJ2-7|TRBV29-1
SVVAGSYEQY
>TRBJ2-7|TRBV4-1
ASSRKGGPTGGEQY
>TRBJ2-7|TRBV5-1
ASSLAPSGSSYEQY
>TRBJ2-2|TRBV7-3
ASSLPLAGDYPGELF
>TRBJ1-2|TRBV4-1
ASSQGDQGPASVFGYT
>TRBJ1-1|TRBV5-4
ASSWGTGGSGTEAF
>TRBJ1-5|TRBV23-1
ASSQGQNQPQH
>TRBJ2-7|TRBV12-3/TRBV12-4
ASRPNRGPYEQY
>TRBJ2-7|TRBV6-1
ASEWTRGPYEQY
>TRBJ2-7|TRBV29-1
SVGDRSSYEQY
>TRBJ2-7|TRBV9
ASSSGGGSYEQY
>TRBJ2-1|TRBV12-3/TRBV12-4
ASLVGAGAYEQF
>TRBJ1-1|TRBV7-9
ASSLGTQKNTEAF
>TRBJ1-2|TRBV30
AWKRPVNNYGYT
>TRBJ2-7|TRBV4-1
ASSQGVLEGYEQY
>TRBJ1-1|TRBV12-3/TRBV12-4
ASSLEQPGVAF
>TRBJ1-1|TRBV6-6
ASTTDRNTEAF
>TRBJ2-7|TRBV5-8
ASSFVGSYEQY
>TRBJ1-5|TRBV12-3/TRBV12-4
ASSILGIGQPQH
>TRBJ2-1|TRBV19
ASRGGVSYNEQF
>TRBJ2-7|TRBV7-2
ASSLTSGISYEQY
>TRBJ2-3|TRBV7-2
ASTNTPVGVDTQY
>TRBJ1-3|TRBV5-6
ASSPLRGEWAGNTIY
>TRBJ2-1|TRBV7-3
ASSFGQGGFDEQF
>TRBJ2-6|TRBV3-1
ASSHRSSGANVLT
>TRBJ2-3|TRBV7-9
ASSPPWFGTSTDTQY